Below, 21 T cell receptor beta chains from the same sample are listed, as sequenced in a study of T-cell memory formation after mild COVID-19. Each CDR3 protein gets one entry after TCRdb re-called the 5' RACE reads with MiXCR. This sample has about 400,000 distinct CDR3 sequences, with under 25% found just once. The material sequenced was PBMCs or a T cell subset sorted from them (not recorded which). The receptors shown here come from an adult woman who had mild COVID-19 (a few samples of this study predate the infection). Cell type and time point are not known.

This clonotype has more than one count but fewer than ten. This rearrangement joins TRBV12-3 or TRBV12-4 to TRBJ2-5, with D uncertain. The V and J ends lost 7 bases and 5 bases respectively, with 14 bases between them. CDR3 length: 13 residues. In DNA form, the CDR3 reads TGTGCCAGCACCCTTGCCCCTTGGGAGACCCAGTACTTC. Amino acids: CASTLAPWETQYF.

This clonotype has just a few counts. This CDR3 is CASSFRGGAGELFF. The CDR3, as DNA: TGTGCCAGCAGTTTCCGCGGGGGGGCCGGGGAGCTGTTTTTT. V gene TRBV12-3 or TRBV12-4 combines with J gene TRBJ2-2, with TRBD2 identical over 9 bases. CDR3 length: 14 residues. Trimming took 3 bases from V and 6 from J; bases not matched to a gene: 2.

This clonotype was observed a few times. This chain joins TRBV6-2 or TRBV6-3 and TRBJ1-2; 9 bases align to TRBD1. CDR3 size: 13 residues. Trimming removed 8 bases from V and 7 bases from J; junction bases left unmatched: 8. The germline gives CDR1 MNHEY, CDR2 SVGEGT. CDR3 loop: CASQSGQGGGYTF. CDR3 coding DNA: TGTGCCAGCCAGTCGGGACAGGGCGGTGGCTACACCTTC.

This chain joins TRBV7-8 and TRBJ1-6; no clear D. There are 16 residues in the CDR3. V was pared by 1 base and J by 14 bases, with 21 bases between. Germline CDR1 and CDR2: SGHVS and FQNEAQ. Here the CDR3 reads CASSLVAPSVPVALHF. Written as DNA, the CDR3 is TGTGCCAGCAGCTTAGTAGCCCCCTCAGTACCTGTCGCCCTCCACTTT.

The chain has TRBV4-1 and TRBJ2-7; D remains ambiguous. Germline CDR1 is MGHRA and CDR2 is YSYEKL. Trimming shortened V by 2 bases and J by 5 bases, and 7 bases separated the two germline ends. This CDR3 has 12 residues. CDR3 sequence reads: CASSQLFHEQYF. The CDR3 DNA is TGCGCCAGCAGCCAACTCTTTCACGAGCAGTACTTC.

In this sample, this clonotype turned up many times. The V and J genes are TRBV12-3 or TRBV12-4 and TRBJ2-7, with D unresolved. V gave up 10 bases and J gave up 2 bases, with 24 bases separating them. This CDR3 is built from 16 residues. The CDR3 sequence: CATPAYTDNPPYEQYF. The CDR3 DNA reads TGTGCCACCCCAGCTTATACTGACAACCCGCCCTACGAGCAGTACTTC.

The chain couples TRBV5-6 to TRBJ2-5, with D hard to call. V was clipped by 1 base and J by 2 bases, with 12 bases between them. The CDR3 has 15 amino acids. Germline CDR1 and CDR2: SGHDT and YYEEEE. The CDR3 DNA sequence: TGTGCCAGCAGCTTGCCCCTCCAGGTTCAAGAGACCCAGTACTTC. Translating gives CASSLPLQVQETQYF.

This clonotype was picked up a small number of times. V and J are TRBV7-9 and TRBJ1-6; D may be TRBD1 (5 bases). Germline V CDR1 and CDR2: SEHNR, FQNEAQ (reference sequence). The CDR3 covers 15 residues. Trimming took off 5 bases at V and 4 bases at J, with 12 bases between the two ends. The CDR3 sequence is CASSDPWGYNSPLHF. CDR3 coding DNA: TGTGCCAGCAGCGACCCGTGGGGGTATAATTCACCCCTCCACTTT. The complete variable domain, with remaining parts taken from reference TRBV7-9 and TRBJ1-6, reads DTGVSQNPRHKITKRGQNVTFRCDPISEHNRLYWYRQTLGQGPEFLTYFQNEAQLEKSRLLSDRFSAERPKGSFSTLEIQRTEQGDSAMYLCASSDPWGYNSPLHFGNGTRLTVT.

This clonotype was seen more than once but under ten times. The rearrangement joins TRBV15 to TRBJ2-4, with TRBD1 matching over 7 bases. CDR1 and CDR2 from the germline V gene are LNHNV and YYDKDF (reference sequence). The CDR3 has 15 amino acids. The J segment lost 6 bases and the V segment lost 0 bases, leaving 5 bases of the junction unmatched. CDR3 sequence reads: CATSRENPGGNIQYF. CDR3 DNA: TGTGCCACCAGCAGAGAAAATCCAGGGGGAAACATTCAGTACTTC.

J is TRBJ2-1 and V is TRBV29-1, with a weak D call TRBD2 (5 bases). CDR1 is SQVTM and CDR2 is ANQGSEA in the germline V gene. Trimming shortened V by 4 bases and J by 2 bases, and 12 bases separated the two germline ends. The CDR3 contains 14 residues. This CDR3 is CSVVATTAYNEQFF. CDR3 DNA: TGCAGCGTTGTAGCGACGACCGCCTACAATGAGCAGTTCTTC.

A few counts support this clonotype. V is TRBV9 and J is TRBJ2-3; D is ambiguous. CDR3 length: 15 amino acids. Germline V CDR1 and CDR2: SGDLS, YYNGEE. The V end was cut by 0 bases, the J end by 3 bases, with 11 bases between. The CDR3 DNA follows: TGTGCCAGCAGCGTAGATTCGTTGGGTACAGATACGCAGTATTTT. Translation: CASSVDSLGTDTQYF.

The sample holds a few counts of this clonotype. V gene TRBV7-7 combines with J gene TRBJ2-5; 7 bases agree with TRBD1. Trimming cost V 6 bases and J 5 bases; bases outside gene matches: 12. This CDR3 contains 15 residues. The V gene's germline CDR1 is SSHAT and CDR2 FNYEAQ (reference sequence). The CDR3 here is CASSSDRSSGETQYF. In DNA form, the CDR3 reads TGTGCCAGCAGTTCGGACAGGAGCTCCGGCGAGACCCAGTACTTC. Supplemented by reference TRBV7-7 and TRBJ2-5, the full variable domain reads GAGVSQSPRYKVTKRGQDVTLRCDPISSHATLYWYQQALGQGPEFLTYFNYEAQPDKSGLPSDRFSAERPEGSISTLTIQRTEQRDSAMYRCASSSDRSSGETQYFGPGTRLLVL.

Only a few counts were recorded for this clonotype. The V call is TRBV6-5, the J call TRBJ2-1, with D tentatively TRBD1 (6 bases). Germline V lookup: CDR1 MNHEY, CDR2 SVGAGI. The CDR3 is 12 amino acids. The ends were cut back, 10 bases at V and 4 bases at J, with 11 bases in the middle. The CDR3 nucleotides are TGTGCCATCCGGACAGTTTACAATGAGCAGTTCTTC. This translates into CAIRTVYNEQFF.

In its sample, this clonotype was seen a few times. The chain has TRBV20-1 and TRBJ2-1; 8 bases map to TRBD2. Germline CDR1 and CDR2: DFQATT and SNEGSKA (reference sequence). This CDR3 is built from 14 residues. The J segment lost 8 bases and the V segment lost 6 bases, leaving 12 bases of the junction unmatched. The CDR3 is CSAARGGQKDEQFF. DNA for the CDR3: TGCAGTGCGGCCCGGGGGGGCCAAAAGGATGAGCAGTTCTTC.

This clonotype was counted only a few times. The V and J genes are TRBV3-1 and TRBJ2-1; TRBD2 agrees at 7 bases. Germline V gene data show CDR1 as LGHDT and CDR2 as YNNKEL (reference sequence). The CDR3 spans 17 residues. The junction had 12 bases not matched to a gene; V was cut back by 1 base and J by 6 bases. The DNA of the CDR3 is TGTGCCAGCAGCCAAGCTACAAGTGATCTAGCGGTCAATGAGCAGTTCTTC. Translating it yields CASSQATSDLAVNEQFF.

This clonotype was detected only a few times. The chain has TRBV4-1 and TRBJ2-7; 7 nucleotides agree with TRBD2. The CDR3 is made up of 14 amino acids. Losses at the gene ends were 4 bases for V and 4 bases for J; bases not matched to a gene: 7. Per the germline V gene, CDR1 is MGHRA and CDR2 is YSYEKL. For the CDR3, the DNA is TGCGCCAGCAGCCCCCCGATGGGGGGGTACGAGCAGTACTTC. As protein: CASSPPMGGYEQYF.

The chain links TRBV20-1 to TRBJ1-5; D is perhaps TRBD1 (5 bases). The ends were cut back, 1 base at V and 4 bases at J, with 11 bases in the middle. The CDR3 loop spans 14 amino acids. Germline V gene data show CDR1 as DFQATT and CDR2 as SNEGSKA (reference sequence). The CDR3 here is CSARVGGSNQPQHF. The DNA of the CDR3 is TGCAGTGCTAGAGTTGGGGGAAGTAATCAGCCCCAGCATTTT.

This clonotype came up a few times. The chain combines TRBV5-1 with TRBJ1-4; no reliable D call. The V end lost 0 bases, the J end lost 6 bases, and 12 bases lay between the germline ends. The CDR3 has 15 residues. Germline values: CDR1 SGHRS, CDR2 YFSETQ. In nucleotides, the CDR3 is TGCGCCAGCAGCTTGGGAGCCTTAAGCGATGAAAAACTGTTTTTT. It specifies CASSLGALSDEKLFF.

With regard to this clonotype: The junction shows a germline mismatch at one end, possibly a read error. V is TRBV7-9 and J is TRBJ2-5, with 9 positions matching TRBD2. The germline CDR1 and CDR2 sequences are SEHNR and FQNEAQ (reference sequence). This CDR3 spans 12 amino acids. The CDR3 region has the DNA TGTGCCAGCAGCATTAGCGGGGGAGACCACGACTTC. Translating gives CASSISGGDHDF.

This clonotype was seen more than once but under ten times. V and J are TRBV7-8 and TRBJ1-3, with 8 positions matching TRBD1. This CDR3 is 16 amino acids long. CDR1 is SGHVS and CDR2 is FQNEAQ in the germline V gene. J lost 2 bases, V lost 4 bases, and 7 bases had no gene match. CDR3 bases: TGTGCCAGCAGCTATACTACAGGGGGAACTGGAAACACCATATATTTT. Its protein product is CASSYTTGGTGNTIYF.

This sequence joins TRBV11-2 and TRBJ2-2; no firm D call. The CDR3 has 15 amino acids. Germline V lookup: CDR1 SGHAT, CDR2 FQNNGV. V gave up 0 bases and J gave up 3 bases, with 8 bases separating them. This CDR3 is CASSLDRIDTGELFF. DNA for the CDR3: TGTGCCAGCAGCTTAGATCGAATAGACACCGGGGAGCTGTTTTTT.